This TCR beta chain was obtained from a study of blood T cell repertoires in COVID-19. Trimming cost V 6 bases and J 7 bases, with 11 bases left between them. The CDR3 runs to 13 residues. Germline lookup yields CDR1 SGHRS and CDR2 YFSETQ. Assay used: immunoSEQ multiplex PCR; TCRdb lists only in-frame clones, some missing. The data show about 200,000 clones, about four fifths seen once. The origin of this receptor is a woman aged 80 or older with acute or convalescent COVID-19. The rearrangement joins TRBV5-1 to TRBJ1-6; perhaps TRBD1 as D (5 bases). The sequenced sample consisted of peripheral blood. In nucleotides, the CDR3 is TGCGCCAGCACCCTAGACAGCAATTCACCCCTCCACTTT. As protein: CASTLDSNSPLHF.